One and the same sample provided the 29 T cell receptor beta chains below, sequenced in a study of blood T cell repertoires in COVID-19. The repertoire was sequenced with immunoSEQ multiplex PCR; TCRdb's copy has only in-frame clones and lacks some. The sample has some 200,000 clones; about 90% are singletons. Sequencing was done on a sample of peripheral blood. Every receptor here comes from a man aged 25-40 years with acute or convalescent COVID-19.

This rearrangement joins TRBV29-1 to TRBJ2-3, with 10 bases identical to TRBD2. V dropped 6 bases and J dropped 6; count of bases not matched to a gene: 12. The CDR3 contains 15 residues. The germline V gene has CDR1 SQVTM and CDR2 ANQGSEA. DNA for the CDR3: TGCAGCGTAGCGTCCGGACTAGCGGCGGGGGATACGCAGTATTTT. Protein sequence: CSVASGLAAGDTQYF.

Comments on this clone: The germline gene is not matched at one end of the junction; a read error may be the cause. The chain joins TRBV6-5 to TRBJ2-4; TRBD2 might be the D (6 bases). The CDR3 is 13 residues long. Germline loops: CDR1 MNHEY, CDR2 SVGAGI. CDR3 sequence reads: CASSYGAGTRGFF. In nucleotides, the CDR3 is TGTGCCAGCAGTTATGGGGCGGGGACCCGGGGATTCTTC.

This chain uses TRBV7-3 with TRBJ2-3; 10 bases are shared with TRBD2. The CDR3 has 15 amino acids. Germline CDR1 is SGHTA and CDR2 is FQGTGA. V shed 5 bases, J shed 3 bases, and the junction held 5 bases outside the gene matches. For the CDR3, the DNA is TGTGCCAGCAGCCCCGGGACTAGCGTGACAGATACGCAGTATTTT. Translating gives CASSPGTSVTDTQYF.

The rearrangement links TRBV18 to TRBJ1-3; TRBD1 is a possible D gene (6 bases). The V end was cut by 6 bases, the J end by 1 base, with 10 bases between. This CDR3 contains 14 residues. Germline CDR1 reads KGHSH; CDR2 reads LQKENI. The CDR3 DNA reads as TGTGCCAGCTCCCAGGGGAGATCTGGAAACACCATATATTTT. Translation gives CASSQGRSGNTIYF.

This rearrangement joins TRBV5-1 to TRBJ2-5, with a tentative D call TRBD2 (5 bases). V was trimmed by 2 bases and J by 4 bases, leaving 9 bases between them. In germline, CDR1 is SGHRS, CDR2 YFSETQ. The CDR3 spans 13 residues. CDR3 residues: CASSFLGGETQYF. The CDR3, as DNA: TGCGCCAGCAGCTTTCTTGGAGGAGAGACCCAGTACTTC.

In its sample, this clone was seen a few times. CDR3 DNA sequence: TGTGCCAGCAGCCGGACCCAGACAGGTAGTCAGCCCCAGCATTTT. Its protein is CASSRTQTGSQPQHF. V and J are TRBV28 and TRBJ1-5; D is possibly TRBD1 (6 bases). CDR3 length equals 15 residues. Germline V gives CDR1 MDHEN, CDR2 SYDVKM. Trimming took 6 bases from V and 6 from J, leaving 18 bases between them.

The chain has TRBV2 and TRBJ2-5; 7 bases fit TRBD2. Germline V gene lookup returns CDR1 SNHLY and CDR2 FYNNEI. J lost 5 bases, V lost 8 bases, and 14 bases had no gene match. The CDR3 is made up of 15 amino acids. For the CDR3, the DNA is TGTGCCAGCCTTGCTAGCGGCACCCGCGTGGAGACCCAGTACTTC. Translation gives CASLASGTRVETQYF.

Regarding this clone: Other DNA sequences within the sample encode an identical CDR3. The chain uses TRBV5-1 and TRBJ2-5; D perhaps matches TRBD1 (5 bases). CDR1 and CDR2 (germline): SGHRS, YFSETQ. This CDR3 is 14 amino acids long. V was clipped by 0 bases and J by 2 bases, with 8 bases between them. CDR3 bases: TGCGCCAGCAGCTTGGGTACAGGACAAGAGACCCAGTACTTC. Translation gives CASSLGTGQETQYF.

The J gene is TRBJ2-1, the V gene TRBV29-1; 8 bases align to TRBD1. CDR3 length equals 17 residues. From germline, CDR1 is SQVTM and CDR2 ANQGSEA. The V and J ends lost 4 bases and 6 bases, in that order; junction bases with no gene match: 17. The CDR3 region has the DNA TGCAGCGTTGTTAAGGTCGGGGAGGACAGGGTTTTCAATGAGCAGTTCTTC. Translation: CSVVKVGEDRVFNEQFF.

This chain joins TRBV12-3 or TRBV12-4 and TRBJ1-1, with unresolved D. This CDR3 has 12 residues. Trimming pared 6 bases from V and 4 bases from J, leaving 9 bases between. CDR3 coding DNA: TGTGCCAGCAGCCCTTTCGGCACTGAAGCTTTCTTT. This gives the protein CASSPFGTEAFF.

Here the CDR3 DNA reads TGCGCCAGCGTTTCGGGGACTAGCGGGAGAGAGACCCAGTACTTC. This translates into CASVSGTSGRETQYF. V is TRBV10-2 and J is TRBJ2-5; 14 bases are shared with TRBD2. This CDR3 is 15 amino acids long. Germline CDR1 reads WSHSY; CDR2 reads SAAADI. The junction had 6 bases not matched to a gene; V was cut back by 8 bases and J by 4 bases.

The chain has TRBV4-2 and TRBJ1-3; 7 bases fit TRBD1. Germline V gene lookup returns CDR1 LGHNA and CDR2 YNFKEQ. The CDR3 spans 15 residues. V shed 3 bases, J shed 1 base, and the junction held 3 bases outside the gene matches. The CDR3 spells CASSHDRVSGNTIYF. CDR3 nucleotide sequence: TGTGCCAGCAGCCACGACAGGGTTTCTGGAAACACCATATATTTT.

In DNA, the CDR3 is TGTGCCAGCAGTCGTGACATTAACTATGGCTACACCTTC. As protein: CASSRDINYGYTF. This sequence joins TRBV28 and TRBJ1-2; no definite D call. CDR3 length: 13 amino acids. Germline CDR1 and CDR2: MDHEN and SYDVKM. Between the trimmed V and J ends, which lost 5 bases and 1 base, there was a span of 8 bases.

The CDR3 protein is CASRATGVMNTEAFF. CDR3 nucleotides: TGTGCCAGCAGAGCGACGGGGGTAATGAACACTGAAGCTTTCTTT. The chain uses TRBV2 and TRBJ1-1, with D perhaps TRBD1 (5 bases). The CDR3 consists of 15 residues. V lost 6 bases to trimming and J lost 0 bases, with 14 bases between them. Germline V lookup: CDR1 SNHLY, CDR2 FYNNEI.

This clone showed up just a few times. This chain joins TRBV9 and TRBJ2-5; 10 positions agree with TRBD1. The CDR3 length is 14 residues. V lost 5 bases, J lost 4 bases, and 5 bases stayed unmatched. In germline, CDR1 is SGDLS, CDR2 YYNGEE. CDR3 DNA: TGTGCCAGCAGTCCTGACAGGGGGCGAGAGACCCAGTACTTC. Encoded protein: CASSPDRGRETQYF.

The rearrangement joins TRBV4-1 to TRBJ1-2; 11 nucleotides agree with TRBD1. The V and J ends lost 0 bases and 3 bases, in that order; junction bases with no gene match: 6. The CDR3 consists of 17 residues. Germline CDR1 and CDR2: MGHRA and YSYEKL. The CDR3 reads CASSQDLGTGGYYGYTF. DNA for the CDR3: TGCGCCAGCAGCCAAGATCTCGGGACAGGGGGATACTATGGCTACACCTTC.

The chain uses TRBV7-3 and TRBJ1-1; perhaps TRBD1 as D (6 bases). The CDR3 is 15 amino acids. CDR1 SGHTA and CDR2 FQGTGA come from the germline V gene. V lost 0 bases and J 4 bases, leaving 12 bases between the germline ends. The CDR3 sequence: CASSLTAGASTEAFF. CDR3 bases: TGTGCCAGCAGCTTAACGGCGGGGGCGAGCACTGAAGCTTTCTTT.

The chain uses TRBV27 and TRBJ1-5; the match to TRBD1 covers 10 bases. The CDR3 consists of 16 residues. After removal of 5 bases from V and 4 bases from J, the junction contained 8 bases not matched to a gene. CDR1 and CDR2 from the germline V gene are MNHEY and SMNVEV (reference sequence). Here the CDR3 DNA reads TGTGCCAGCAGTACCTGGACAGGGGGGGGAAATCAGCCCCAGCATTTT. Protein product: CASSTWTGGGNQPQHF.

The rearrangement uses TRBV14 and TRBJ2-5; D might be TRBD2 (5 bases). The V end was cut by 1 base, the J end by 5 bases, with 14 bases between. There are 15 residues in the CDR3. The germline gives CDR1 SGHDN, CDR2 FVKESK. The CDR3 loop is CASSQGVATGETQYF. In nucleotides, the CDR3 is TGTGCCAGCAGCCAAGGCGTAGCGACGGGGGAGACCCAGTACTTC. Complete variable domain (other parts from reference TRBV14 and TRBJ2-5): EAGVTQFPSHSVIEKGQTVTLRCDPISGHDNLYWYRRVMGKEIKFLLHFVKESKQDESGMPNNRFLAERTGGTYSTLKVQPAELEDSGVYFCASSQGVATGETQYFGPGTRLLVL.

CDR3 loop: CASSIQRGGTDTQYF. For the CDR3, the DNA is TGTGCCAGTAGTATCCAGCGGGGGGGCACAGATACGCAGTATTTT. The J gene is TRBJ2-3, the V gene TRBV19; 9 bases map to TRBD2. Trimming took 3 bases from V and 1 from J; bases not matched to a gene: 2. The V gene's germline CDR1 is LNHDA and CDR2 SQIVND (reference sequence). CDR3 length equals 15 residues.

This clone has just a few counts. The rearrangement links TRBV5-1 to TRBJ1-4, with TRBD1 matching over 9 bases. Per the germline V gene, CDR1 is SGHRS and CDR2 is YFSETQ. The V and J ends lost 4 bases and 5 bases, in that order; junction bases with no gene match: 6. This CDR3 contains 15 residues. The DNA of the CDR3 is TGCGCCAGCAGCGTCGGGACAGGGAGGAATGAAAAACTGTTTTTT. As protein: CASSVGTGRNEKLFF.

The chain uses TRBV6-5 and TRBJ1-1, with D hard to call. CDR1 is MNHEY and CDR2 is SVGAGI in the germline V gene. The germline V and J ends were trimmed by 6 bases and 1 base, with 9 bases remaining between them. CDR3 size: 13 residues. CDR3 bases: TGTGCCAGCAGGATACAGAGGAACACTGAAGCTTTCTTT. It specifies CASRIQRNTEAFF.

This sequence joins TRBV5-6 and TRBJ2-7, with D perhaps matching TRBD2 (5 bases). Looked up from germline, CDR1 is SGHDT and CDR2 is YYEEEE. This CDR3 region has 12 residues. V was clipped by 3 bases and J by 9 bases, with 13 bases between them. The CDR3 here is CASSSRIRGQYF. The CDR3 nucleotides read TGTGCCAGCAGCTCCCGGATCCGGGGGCAGTACTTC. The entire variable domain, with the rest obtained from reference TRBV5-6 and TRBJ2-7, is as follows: DAGVTQSPTHLIKTRGQQVTLRCSPKSGHDTVSWYQQALGQGPQFIFQYYEEEERQRGNFPDRFSGHQFPNYSSELNVNALLLGDSALYLCASSSRIRGQYFGPGTRLTVT.

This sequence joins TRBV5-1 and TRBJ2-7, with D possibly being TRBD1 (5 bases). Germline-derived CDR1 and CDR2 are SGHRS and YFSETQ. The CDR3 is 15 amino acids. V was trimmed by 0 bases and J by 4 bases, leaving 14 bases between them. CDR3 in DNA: TGCGCCAGCAGCTTGGCCACAGGCGGATCTTACGAGCAGTACTTC. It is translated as CASSLATGGSYEQYF.

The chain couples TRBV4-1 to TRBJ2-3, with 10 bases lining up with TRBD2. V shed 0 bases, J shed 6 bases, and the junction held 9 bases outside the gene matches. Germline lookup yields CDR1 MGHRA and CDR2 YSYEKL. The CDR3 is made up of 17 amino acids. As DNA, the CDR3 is TGCGCCAGCAGCCAAGATCCAGCGGGGGGGAACATTGATACGCAGTATTTT. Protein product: CASSQDPAGGNIDTQYF.

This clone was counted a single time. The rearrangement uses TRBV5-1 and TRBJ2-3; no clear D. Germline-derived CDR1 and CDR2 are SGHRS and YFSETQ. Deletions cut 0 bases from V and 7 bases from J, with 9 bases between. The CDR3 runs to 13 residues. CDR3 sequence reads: CASSLDSGNTQYF. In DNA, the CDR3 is TGCGCCAGCAGCTTGGACAGTGGAAATACGCAGTATTTT.

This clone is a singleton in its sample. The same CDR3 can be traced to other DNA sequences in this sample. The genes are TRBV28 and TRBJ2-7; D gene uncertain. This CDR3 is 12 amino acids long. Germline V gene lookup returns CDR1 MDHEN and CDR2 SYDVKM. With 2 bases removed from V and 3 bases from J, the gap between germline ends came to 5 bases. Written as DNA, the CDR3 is TGTGCCAGCAGTTTACGCAGCTACGAGCAGTACTTC. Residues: CASSLRSYEQYF. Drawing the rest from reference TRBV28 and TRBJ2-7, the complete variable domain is DVKVTQSSRYLVKRTGEKVFLECVQDMDHENMFWYRQDPGLGLRLIYFSYDVKMKEKGDIPEGYSVSREKKERFSLILESASTNQTSMYLCASSLRSYEQYFGPGTRLTVT.

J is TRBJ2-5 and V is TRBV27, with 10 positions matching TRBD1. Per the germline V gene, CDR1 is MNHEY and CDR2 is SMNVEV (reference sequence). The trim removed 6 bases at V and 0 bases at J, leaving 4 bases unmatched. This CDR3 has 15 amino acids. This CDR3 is CASRDRGSYQETQYF. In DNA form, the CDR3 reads TGTGCCAGCAGGGACAGGGGGTCGTACCAAGAGACCCAGTACTTC.

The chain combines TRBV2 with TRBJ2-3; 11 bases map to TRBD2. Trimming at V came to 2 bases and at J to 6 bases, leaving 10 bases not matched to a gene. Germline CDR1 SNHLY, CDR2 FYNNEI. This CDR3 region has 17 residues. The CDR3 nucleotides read TGTGCCAGCAGTGAAAGGGTAGCGGGGGGGCCTCGGGATACGCAGTATTTT. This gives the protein CASSERVAGGPRDTQYF. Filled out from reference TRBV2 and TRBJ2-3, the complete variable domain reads EPEVTQTPSHQVTQMGQEVILRCVPISNHLYFYWYRQILGQKVEFLVSFYNNEISEKSEIFDDQFSVERPDGSNFTLKIRSTKLEDSAMYFCASSERVAGGPRDTQYFGPGTRLTVL.